The rows below give T cell receptor beta chains drawn from one sample of a study of lung T cells in sarcoidosis with Löfgren's syndrome. Each CDR3 protein gets one entry after TCRdb re-called the reads with MiXCR. The table records 400 to 450 distinct CDR3 sequences, around 22% of them present only once. Sample: CD4+ T cells from bronchoalveolar lavage. All receptors derive from a human donor with sarcoidosis (Löfgren's syndrome or another form), or a control subject (not recorded which). The CDR3 runs from the conserved cysteine through the conserved F or W. The D gene is left open where the match is weak. The size entry is marked missing in some rows and otherwise reads once, few, many or a size class.

>TRBJ1-2|.|.|TRBV10-3
CAIRATQGTHGYTF
TGTGCCATCAGGGCAACCCAAGGAACCCATGGCTACACCTTC
>TRBJ2-3|large|.|TRBV20-1
CSVIYARRNTDTQYF
TGCAGTGTCATATATGCTCGGAGAAATACAGATACGCAGTATTTT
>TRBJ2-1|medium-sized|TRBD2|TRBV20-1
CSANPARGGAYNEQFF
TGCAGTGCAAACCCTGCCCGCGGGGGGGCGTACAATGAGCAGTTCTTC
>TRBJ2-5|large|TRBD1|TRBV3-1
CASSRTGKETQYF
TGTGCCAGCAGCCGGACAGGAAAAGAGACCCAGTACTTC
>TRBJ1-1|hyperexpanded|TRBD1|TRBV2
CASSGPTGGRTEAFF
TGTGCCAGCAGTGGCCCGACAGGGGGACGCACTGAAGCTTTCTTT
>TRBJ1-1|medium-sized|TRBD1|TRBV5-1
CASSETGRINTEAFF
TGCGCCAGCAGCGAGACAGGGAGGATAAACACTGAAGCTTTCTTT
>TRBJ2-5|medium-sized|TRBD2|TRBV19
CASSVRLAGETQYF
TGTGCCAGTAGTGTAAGACTAGCTGGGGAGACCCAGTACTTC
>TRBJ2-5|large|.|TRBV12-3/TRBV12-4
CASSDSGETQYF
TGTGCCAGCAGTGACTCGGGAGAGACCCAGTACTTC
>TRBJ1-6|large|.|TRBV4-1
CASSHREPDSPLHF
TGCGCCAGCAGCCACCGGGAACCCGATTCACCCCTCCACTTT
>TRBJ2-3|hyperexpanded|TRBD1|TRBV2
CASTGTGGRNTQYF
TGTGCCAGCACCGGGACAGGGGGTCGGAATACGCAGTATTTT
>TRBJ2-1|.|TRBD2|TRBV2
CASSGASGHGGEQFF
TGTGCCAGCAGTGGAGCTAGCGGGCATGGGGGGGAGCAGTTCTTC
>TRBJ2-3|.|.|TRBV7-2
CASRLSPSSSTDTQCF
TGTGCCAGCCGCTTAAGCCCGAGCTCCAGCACAGATACGCAGTGTTTT
>TRBJ2-1|large|.|TRBV20-1
CSASGGRDEQFF
TGCAGTGCTAGCGGGGGCCGCGATGAGCAGTTCTTC
>TRBJ1-1|.|.|TRBV6-1
CASGGRSEAFF
TGTGCCAGCGGAGGAAGGTCTGAAGCTTTCTTT
>TRBJ2-3|large|.|TRBV2
CASSAQGRDTQYF
TGTGCCAGCAGTGCCCAGGGGAGAGATACGCAGTATTTT
>TRBJ2-5|large|.|TRBV7-2
CASSIRYQETQYF
TGTGCCAGCAGCATCAGGTACCAAGAGACCCAGTACTTC
>TRBJ1-2|.|.|TRBV12-3/TRBV12-4
CASSLRAYIYTF
TGTGCCAGCAGTCTCCGGGCCTATATCTACACCTTC
>TRBJ1-5|.|.|TRBV20-1
CSALPGGNQPKKF
TGCAGTGCTTTACCAGGAGGAAATCAGCCAAAGAAGTTT
>TRBJ2-1|.|.|TRBV20-1
CSASRSNEQFF
TGCAGTGCTTCCCGTTCTAATGAGCAGTTCTTC
>TRBJ2-1|large|.|TRBV3-1
CASSRTNNEQFF
TGTGCCAGCAGCCGGACTAACAATGAGCAGTTCTTC
>TRBJ2-3|medium-sized|.|TRBV11-2
CASSLGGLGRDTQYF
TGTGCCAGCAGCTTAGGGGGGTTGGGGAGGGATACGCAGTATTTT
>TRBJ2-5|large|TRBD1|TRBV2
CASTSTTGRETQYF
TGTGCCAGCACCTCGACGACAGGGAGAGAGACCCAGTACTTC
>TRBJ1-5|.|.|TRBV4-1
CASILTRQDNRPQHF
TGCGCCAGCATATTAACACGACAGGACAATCGTCCCCAGCATTTT
>TRBJ1-1|.|.|TRBV6-1
CASRGGLNTEAFF
TGTGCCAGCCGAGGAGGGCTTAACACTGAAGCTTTCTTT
>TRBJ1-1|medium-sized|.|TRBV12-3/TRBV12-4
CASSPTGGELNTEAFF
TGTGCCAGCAGTCCGACCGGGGGCGAGCTGAACACTGAAGCTTTCTTT
>TRBJ2-3|.|.|TRBV2
CASSERDTDTQYF
TGTGCCAGCAGTGAACGGGACACAGATACGCAGTATTTT
>TRBJ1-5|large|.|TRBV7-2
CASSRVPGGGNQPQHF
TGTGCCAGCAGCCGAGTCCCCGGGGGAGGCAATCAGCCCCAGCATTTT
>TRBJ1-6|large|.|TRBV18
CASSRDGSSYNSPLHF
TGTGCCAGCTCACGGGACGGTAGCTCCTATAATTCACCCCTCCACTTT
>TRBJ2-5|.|.|TRBV5-4
CASSPRDGETTQYF
TGTGCCAGCAGCCCCAGGGACGGGGAAACCACCCAGTACTTC